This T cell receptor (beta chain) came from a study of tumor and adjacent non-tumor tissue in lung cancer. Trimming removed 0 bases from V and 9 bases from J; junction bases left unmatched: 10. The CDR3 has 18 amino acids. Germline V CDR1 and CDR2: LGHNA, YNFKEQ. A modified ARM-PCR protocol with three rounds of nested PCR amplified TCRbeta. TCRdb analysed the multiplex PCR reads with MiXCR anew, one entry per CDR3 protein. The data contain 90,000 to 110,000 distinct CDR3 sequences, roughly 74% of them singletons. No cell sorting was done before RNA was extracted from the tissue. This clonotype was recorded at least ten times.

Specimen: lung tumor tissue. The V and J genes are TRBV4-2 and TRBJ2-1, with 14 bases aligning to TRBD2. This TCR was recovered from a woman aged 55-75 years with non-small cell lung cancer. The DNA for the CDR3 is TGTGCCAGCAGCCAAGAATCGTCCTCCGGGACTAGCGGGAGTGAGCAGTTCTTC. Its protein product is CASSQESSSGTSGSEQFF.